This TCR beta chain was recorded in a study of CXCR3-negative and CXCR3-positive naive CD8 T cells. Study conclusions and caveats: Cryopreserved PBMCs had partly decreased CXCR3 expression; fresh PBMCs were used in most assays. The TRB CDR3s that CXCR3-positive naive cells carried were more hydrophobic than those of CXCR3-negative naive cells.

As regards this clonotype: Its antigen is as yet unknown.

Via 5' RACE with UMI labels, TRB cDNA libraries were prepared. No DNA is given; TCRdb re-called the 5' RACE reads and lists each CDR3 protein once. The listing records around 50,000 distinct CDR3 sequences. Looked up from germline, CDR1 is SQVTM and CDR2 is ANQGSEA. CDR3 length: 15 residues. The chain uses TRBV29-1 and TRBJ2-1; the TRBD2 assignment by TCRdb is unverifiable without DNA. Sequencing was carried out using naive CXCR3- CD8+ T cells from blood. Subset noted: CD45RO-CCR7+CD27+CD95- naive CD8+ T cells lacking CXCR3 (TNR3-). This sequence originates from a human donor in good health. Some clones in this sample may be carry-over from other donors' samples. CDR3 protein: CSALGLAGVSNEQFF.